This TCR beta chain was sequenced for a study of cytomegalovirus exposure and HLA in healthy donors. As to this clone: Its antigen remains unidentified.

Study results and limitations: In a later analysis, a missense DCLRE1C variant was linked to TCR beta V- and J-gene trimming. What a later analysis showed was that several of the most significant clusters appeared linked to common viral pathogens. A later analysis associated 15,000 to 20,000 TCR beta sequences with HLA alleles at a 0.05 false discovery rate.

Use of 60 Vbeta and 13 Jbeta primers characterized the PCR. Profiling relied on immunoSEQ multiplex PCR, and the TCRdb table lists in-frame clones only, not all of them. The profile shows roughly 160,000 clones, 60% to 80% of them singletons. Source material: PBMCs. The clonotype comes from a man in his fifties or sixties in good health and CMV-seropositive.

The DNA for the CDR3 is TGTGCCAGCTTCCCGGGTCCTCGGGGGGGAGAGACCCAGTACTTC. As protein: CASFPGPRGGETQYF. The chain couples TRBV18 to TRBJ2-5, with 8 positions matching TRBD2. V lost 7 bases to trimming and J lost 4 bases; unmatched junction nucleotides: 11. The CDR3 is 15 amino acids. The germline CDR1 and CDR2 sequences are KGHSH and LQKENI.